The rows below give T cell receptor beta chains drawn from one sample of a study of T cell responses to AZD1222 COVID-19 vaccine. Assay: immunoSEQ multiplex PCR; the TCRdb copy retains only in-frame clones and omits some. The sample has roughly 46,000 clones; about 91% are singletons. The sample in question was peripheral blood, obtained 28 days after the second AZD1222 dose. All receptors derive from an adult who received the AZD1222 COVID-19 vaccine. Each CDR3 is given with its conserved first and last residue. D genes are given only for firm matches. Clone size is shown for a subset of rows, as once, few, many or a class of expanded clone.

-	TRBV7-9	TRBD2	TRBJ2-5	TGTGCCAGCAGCCCCCTTAGCGGGAGCCAAGAGACCCAGTACTTC	CASSPLSGSQETQYF
-	TRBV3-1/TRBV3-2	-	TRBJ2-5	TGTGCCAGCAGCCAAGGGGCCCCCTGGGGGACCCAGTACTTC	CASSQGAPWGTQYF
-	TRBV23-1	-	TRBJ1-1	TGCGCCAGCAGTCAAGGACTCCGACTGTGGAACACTGAAGCTTTCTTT	CASSQGLRLWNTEAFF
-	TRBV7-9	-	TRBJ1-1	TGTGCCAGCAGCGTACAAGCTGAAGCTTTCTTT	CASSVQAEAFF
few	TRBV5-1	TRBD1	TRBJ2-7	TGCGCCAGCAGCAGATCGACAGGGGAGGCTGGCGAGCAGTACTTC	CASSRSTGEAGEQYF
-	TRBV7-8	-	TRBJ1-1	TGTGCCAGCAGCTTAGCGGAGGGGGTTAGAGCTTTCTTT	CASSLAEGVRAFF
-	TRBV28	-	TRBJ1-3	TGTGCCAGCAGGCAGGGGGGAAACACCATATATTTT	CASRQGGNTIYF
few	TRBV7-3	TRBD2	TRBJ2-2	TGTGCCAGCAGCTTCACTAGCGGGGGGCTCCCCGGGGAGCTGTTTTTT	CASSFTSGGLPGELFF
-	TRBV7-2	-	TRBJ2-7	TGTGCCAGCAGCCCCCGGGACTGGGACCACGAGCAGTACTTC	CASSPRDWDHEQYF
few	TRBV5-1	-	TRBJ2-3	TGCGCCACCACAACAGGGAGGGCCACAGATACGCAGTATTTT	CATTTGRATDTQYF
-	TRBV9	-	TRBJ1-3	TGTGCCAGCAGCGGAGGGGTCAACACCATATATTTT	CASSGGVNTIYF
-	TRBV4-1	-	TRBJ1-4	TGCGCCAGCAGCCAAGCTGACGATGAAAAACTGTTTTTT	CASSQADDEKLFF